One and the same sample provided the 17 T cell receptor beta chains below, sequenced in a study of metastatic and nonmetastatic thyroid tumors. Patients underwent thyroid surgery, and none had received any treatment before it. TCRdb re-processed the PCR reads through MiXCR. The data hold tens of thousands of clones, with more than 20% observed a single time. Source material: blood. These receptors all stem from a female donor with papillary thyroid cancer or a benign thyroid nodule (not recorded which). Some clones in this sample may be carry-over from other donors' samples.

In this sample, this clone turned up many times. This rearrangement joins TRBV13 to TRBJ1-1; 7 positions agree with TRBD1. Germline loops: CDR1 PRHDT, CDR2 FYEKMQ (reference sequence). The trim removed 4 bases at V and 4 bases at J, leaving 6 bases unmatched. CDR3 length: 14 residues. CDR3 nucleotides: TGTGCCAGCAGCTCAAACAGGGGATCCACTGAAGCTTTCTTT. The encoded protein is CASSSNRGSTEAFF.

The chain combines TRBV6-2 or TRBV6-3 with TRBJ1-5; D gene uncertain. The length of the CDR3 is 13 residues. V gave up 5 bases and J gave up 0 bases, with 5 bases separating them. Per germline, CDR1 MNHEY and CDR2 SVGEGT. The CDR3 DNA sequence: TGTGCCAGCAGTGACCGTAGCAATCAGCCCCAGCATTTT. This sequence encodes CASSDRSNQPQHF.

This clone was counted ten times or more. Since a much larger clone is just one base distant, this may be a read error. The CDR3, as DNA: TGCAGTGCTACAACCGGGAAGACGGCCACTGAAGCTTTCTTT. This sequence encodes CSATTGKTATEAFF. The genes are TRBV20-1 and TRBJ1-1; D is undetermined. CDR3 size: 14 residues. The V gene lost 4 bases and the J gene lost 4 bases, with 16 bases spanning the gap. Germline CDR1 and CDR2: DFQATT and SNEGSKA (reference sequence).

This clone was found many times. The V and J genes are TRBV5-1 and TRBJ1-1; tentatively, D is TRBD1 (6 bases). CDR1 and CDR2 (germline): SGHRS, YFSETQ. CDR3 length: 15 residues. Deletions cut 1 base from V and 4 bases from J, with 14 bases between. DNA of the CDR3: TGCGCCAGCAGCTTGAGCGGGAAGGGGGTCACTGAAGCTTTCTTT. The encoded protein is CASSLSGKGVTEAFF.

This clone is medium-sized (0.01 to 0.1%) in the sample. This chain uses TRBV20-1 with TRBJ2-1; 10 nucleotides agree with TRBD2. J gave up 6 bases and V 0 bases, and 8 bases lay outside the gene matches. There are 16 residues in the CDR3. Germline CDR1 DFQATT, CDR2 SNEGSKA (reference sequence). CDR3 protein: CSARDPSGRLGNEQFF. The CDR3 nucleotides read TGCAGTGCTAGAGATCCTAGCGGGAGACTCGGCAATGAGCAGTTCTTC.

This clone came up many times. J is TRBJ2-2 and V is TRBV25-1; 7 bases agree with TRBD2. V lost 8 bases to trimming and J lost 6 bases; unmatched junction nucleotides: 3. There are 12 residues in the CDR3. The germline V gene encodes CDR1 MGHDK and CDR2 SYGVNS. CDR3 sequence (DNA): TGTGCCAGCTTGGCGGGAGCCGGGGAGCTGTTTTTT. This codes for CASLAGAGELFF.

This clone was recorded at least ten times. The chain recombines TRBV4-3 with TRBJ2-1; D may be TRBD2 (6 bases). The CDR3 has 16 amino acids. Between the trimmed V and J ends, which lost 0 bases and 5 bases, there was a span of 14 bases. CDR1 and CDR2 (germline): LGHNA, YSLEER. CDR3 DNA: TGCGCCAGCAGCCAAGATAGGGCTAGCGCTAACAATGAGCAGTTCTTC. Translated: CASSQDRASANNEQFF.

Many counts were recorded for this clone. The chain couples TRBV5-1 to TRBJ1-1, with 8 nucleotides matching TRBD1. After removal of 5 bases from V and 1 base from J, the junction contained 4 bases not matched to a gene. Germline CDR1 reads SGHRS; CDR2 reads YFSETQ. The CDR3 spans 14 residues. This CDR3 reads CASRAGTGNTEAFF. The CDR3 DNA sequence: TGCGCCAGCAGGGCCGGGACAGGGAACACTGAAGCTTTCTTT.

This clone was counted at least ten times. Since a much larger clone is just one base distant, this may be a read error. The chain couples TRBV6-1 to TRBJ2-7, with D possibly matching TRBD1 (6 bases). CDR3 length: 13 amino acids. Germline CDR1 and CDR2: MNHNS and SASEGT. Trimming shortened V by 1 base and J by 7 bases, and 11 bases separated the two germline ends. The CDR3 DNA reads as TGTGCCAGCAGTGAAGGCAGGGGCGGGGAGCAGTACTTC. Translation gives CASSEGRGGEQYF.

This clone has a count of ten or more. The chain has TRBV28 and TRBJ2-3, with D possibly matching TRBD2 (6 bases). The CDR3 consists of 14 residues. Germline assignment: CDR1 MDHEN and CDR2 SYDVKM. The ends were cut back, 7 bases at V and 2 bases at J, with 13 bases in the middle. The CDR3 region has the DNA TGTGCCAGCACTAGGGACTTGCCCACAGATACGCAGTATTTT. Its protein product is CASTRDLPTDTQYF.

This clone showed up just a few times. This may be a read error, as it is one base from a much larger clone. For the CDR3, the DNA is TGTGCCAGCAGCTTGAATTCCTACAGTGAGCAGTTCTTC. Translation gives CASSLNSYSEQFF. The V gene is TRBV5-4, the J gene TRBJ2-1; D gene uncertain. Germline V gene data show CDR1 as SGHNT and CDR2 as YYREEE (reference sequence). The CDR3 has 13 amino acids. Using reference TRBV5-4 and TRBJ2-1 for the parts outside the CDR3, the full variable domain is ETGVTQSPTHLIKTRGQQVTLRCSSQSGHNTVSWYQQALGQGPQFIFQYYREEENGRGNFPPRFSGLQFPNYSSELNVNALELDDSALYLCASSLNSYSEQFFGPGTRLTVL.

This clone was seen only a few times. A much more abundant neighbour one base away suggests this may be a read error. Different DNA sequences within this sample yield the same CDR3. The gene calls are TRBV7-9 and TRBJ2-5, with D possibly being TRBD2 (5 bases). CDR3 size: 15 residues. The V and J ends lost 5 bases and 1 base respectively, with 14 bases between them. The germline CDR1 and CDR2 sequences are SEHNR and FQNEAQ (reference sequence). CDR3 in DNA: TGTGCCAGCAGCCACCCTGGAGGAGCCCAAGAGACCCAGTACTTC. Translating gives CASSHPGGAQETQYF.

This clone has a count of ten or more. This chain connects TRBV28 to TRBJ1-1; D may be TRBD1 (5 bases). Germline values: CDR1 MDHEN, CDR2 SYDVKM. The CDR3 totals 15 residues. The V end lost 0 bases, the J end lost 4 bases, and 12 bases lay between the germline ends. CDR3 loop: CASSLWAGRGTEAFF. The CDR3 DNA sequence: TGTGCCAGCAGTTTATGGGCGGGGAGGGGCACTGAAGCTTTCTTT.

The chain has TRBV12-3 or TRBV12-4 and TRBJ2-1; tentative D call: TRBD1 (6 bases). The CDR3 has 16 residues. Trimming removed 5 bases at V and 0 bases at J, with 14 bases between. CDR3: CASSRVDRSSYNEQFF. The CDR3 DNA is TGTGCCAGCAGTCGCGTCGACAGGAGCTCCTACAATGAGCAGTTCTTC.

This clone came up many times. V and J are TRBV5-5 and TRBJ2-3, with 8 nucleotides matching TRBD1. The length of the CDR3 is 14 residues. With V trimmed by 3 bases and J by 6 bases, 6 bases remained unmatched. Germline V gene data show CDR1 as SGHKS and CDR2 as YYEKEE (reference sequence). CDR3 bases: TGTGCCAGCAGCTCCACAACAGGGGGGGATACGCAGTATTTT. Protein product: CASSSTTGGDTQYF. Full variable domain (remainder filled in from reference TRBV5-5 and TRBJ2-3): DAGVTQSPTHLIKTRGQQVTLRCSPISGHKSVSWYQQVLGQGPQFIFQYYEKEERGRGNFPDRFSARQFPNYSSELNVNALLLGDSALYLCASSSTTGGDTQYFGPGTRLTVL.

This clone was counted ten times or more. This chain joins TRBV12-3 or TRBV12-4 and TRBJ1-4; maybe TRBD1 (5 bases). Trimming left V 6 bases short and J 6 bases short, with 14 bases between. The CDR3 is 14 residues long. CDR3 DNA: TGTGCCAGCAGCTCGCGGGACGGATATGAAAAACTGTTTTTT. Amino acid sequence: CASSSRDGYEKLFF.

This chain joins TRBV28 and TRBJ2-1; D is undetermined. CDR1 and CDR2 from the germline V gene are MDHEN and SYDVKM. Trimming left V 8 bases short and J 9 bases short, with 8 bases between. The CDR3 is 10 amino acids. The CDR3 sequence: CASERLEQFF. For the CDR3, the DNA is TGTGCCAGCGAGCGCCTTGAGCAGTTCTTC.